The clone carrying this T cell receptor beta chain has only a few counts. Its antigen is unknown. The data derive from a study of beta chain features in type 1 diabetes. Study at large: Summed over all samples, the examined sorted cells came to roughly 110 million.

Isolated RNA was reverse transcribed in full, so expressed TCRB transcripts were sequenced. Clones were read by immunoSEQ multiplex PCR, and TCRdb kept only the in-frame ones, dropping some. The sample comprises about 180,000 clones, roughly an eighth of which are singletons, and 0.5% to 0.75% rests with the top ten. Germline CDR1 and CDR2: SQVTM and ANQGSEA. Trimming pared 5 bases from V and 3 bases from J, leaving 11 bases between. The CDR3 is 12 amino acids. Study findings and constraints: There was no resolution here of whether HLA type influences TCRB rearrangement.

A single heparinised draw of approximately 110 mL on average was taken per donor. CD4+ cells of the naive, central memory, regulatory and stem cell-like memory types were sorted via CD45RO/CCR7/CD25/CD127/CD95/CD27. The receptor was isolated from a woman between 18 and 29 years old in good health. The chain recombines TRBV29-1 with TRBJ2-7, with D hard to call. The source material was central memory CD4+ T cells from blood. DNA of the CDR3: TGCAGCGTTCAAATGTCGGGCTACGAGCAGTACTTC. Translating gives CSVQMSGYEQYF.